The sequence of this TCR beta chain was determined in a study of PD-L1 blockade in urothelial cancer. Overall study: Patients began atezolizumab, 1,200 mg intravenously every 3 weeks, at some point between 2013 and 2014.

Regarding time point: peripheral blood 6 weeks after treatment start. This clone is labeled medium-sized. The assay was immunoSEQ multiplex PCR, and TCRdb's table has in-frame clones only and misses some. The sample lists tens of thousands of clones, roughly nine tenths occurring once. V lost 4 bases, J lost 3 bases, and 4 bases lay in between. The germline gives CDR1 SGHKS, CDR2 YYEKEE (reference sequence). This CDR3 is 12 amino acids long. This receptor was identified in an elderly man with urothelial cancer. The sequencing here drew on PBMCs, taken around atezolizumab (anti-PD-L1) treatment. The chain employs TRBV5-5 and TRBJ2-2; unclear D gene. CDR3 sequence: CASSLHTGELFF. DNA for the CDR3: TGTGCCAGCAGCCTCCACACCGGGGAGCTGTTTTTT.